A selection of T cell receptor beta chains follows, all from one sample in a study of shared clonotypes between healthy human individuals. TCRdb's table, derived via immunoSEQ multiplex PCR, lists solely in-frame clones and lacks some. The data contain under 2,500,000 clones, approximately 95% of them singletons. The sample was naive CD4+ T cells sorted from blood. The receptor source for this set is a man between 18 and 35 years old in good health. The CDR3 runs from the conserved cysteine through the conserved F or W. The order of the fields is clone size, CDR3 length, J gene, D gene, V gene, CDR3 DNA, CDR3 protein. D genes are given only for firm matches. Size is omitted from some rows. Given values are once, few, many or a class for expanded clones.

>-|19|TRBJ2-7|TRBD2|TRBV27
TGTGCCAGCAGTTTACTTTCGGGACTAGCGGGAGGGTCCTCCTACGAGCAGTACTTC
CASSLLSGLAGGSSYEQYF
>-|15|TRBJ2-2|-|TRBV2
TGTGCCAGCAGTGAAGACCTCGGGGTGACCGGGGAGCTGTTTTTT
CASSEDLGVTGELFF
>-|16|TRBJ1-5|-|TRBV6-6
TGTGCCAGCAGTTACTCGAGCGGGAAAACGCCTCAGCCCCAGCATTTT
CASSYSSGKTPQPQHF
>-|15|TRBJ2-2|TRBD1|TRBV11-2
TGTGCCAGCAGCCTCACGGGACAGGGGGCCGGGGAGCTGTTTTTT
CASSLTGQGAGELFF
>once|17|TRBJ2-7|TRBD1|TRBV5-1
TGCGCCAGCAGCTCATGGACAGGGGGGGCAATGAGGTACGAGCAGTACTTC
CASSSWTGGAMRYEQYF
>-|14|TRBJ1-3|-|TRBV6-1
TGTGCCAGCAGTGAAGCGCTTAGCGGGGACACCATATATTTT
CASSEALSGDTIYF
>-|14|TRBJ2-3|-|TRBV19
TGTGCCAGTAGTGCCCGCGGGAGCACAGATACGCAGTATTTT
CASSARGSTDTQYF
>-|16|TRBJ1-4|-|TRBV4-3
TGCGCCAGCAGCCAAGAGTATACAACGGGTGCCGGAAAACTGTTTTTT
CASSQEYTTGAGKLFF
>-|14|TRBJ2-1|TRBD2|TRBV6-6
TGTGCCAGCAGTACTAGCGGGGTTTATAATGAGCAGTTCTTC
CASSTSGVYNEQFF
>-|15|TRBJ2-5|-|TRBV5-1
TGCGCCAGCAGCTTGGAAGGCGACCCTCAAGAGACCCAGTACTTC
CASSLEGDPQETQYF
>-|15|TRBJ2-4|-|TRBV5-1
TGCGCCAGCAGCTTGAGCGTCTCAATAGGAGACATTCAGTACTTC
CASSLSVSIGDIQYF
>-|17|TRBJ2-5|-|TRBV11-2
TGTGCCAGCAGTGGCTCGGTTCTGCCCCGGGTACGAGAGACCCAGTACTTC
CASSGSVLPRVRETQYF
>-|15|TRBJ1-6|-|TRBV18
TGTGCCAGCTCACCAGAGGGCCTTGGGGGAAAAACCCTCCACTTT
CASSPEGLGGKTLHF
>-|17|TRBJ1-2|-|TRBV4-3
TGCGCCAGCAGCCAAGATTGGGTGGGGGCGATGGGCTATGGCTACACCTTC
CASSQDWVGAMGYGYTF
>-|14|TRBJ1-1|-|TRBV9
TGTGCCAGCACCCCCTCGGCAGGGAGCACTGAAGCTTTCTTT
CASTPSAGSTEAFF
>-|12|TRBJ2-7|-|TRBV30
TGTGCACAGAGCGGCCACGCCTACGAGCAGTACTTC
CAQSGHAYEQYF
>-|17|TRBJ1-1|-|TRBV7-9
TGTGCCAGCACCCTACCGCCCAGGGTAACGATGAACACTGAAGCTTTCTTT
CASTLPPRVTMNTEAFF
>-|15|TRBJ1-2|-|TRBV18
TGTGCCAGCTCACCACTGATGGTAGTAAACTATGGCTACACCTTC
CASSPLMVVNYGYTF
>-|15|TRBJ2-4|-|TRBV7-2
TGTGCCAGCAGCTTAGGTGGCTTTGGGGGAAACATTCAGTACTTC
CASSLGGFGGNIQYF
>once|13|TRBJ1-1|-|TRBV6-4
TGTGCCAGCAGTGAGGGGAGGTTCACTGAAGCTTTCTTT
CASSEGRFTEAFF
>-|14|TRBJ1-4|TRBD1|TRBV6-5
TGTGCCAGCAGTTTGACAGGGGGCAGTGAAAAACTGTTTTTT
CASSLTGGSEKLFF
>-|13|TRBJ1-2|-|TRBV28
TGTGCCAGCAGTTTCCGGGAGAGCTATGGCTACACCTTC
CASSFRESYGYTF
>-|13|TRBJ2-3|-|TRBV29-1
TGCAGCGTGGGGACGTATAGCACAGATACGCAGTATTTT
CSVGTYSTDTQYF
>once|17|TRBJ2-6|-|TRBV5-1
TGCGCCAGCAGCCCACGGGACTTTGACTCTGGGGCCAACGTCCTGACTTTC
CASSPRDFDSGANVLTF
>-|15|TRBJ2-1|TRBD2|TRBV6-5
TGTGCCAGCAGTTACTCGGGACTAGCGGACAATGAGCAGTTCTTC
CASSYSGLADNEQFF
>-|12|TRBJ1-2|-|TRBV6-5
TGTGCCAGCAGCGGTTCGACGGGAGGCTACACCTTC
CASSGSTGGYTF
>-|16|TRBJ1-5|-|TRBV4-3
TGCGCCAGCAGCCAAGAAGCGGACAGTCACAATCAGCCCCAGCATTTT
CASSQEADSHNQPQHF
>-|16|TRBJ2-4|-|TRBV5-5
TGTGCCAGCAGCTTTTCCACAGGTCTAGCCAAAAACATTCAGTACTTC
CASSFSTGLAKNIQYF
>-|16|TRBJ2-2|TRBD1|TRBV2
TGTGCCAGCAGTGTTGGGGGGACAGGGAACACCGGGGAGCTGTTTTTT
CASSVGGTGNTGELFF
>-|14|TRBJ1-2|-|TRBV4-1
TGCGCCAGCAGCCAAGCCCCCCTTAACTATGGCTACACCTTC
CASSQAPLNYGYTF
>-|16|TRBJ2-7|TRBD1|TRBV5-6
TGTGCCAGCAGCGTCGCGACAGGGACCACCTTCTACGAGCAGTACTTC
CASSVATGTTFYEQYF
>-|15|TRBJ2-7|TRBD1|TRBV6-5
TGTGCCAGCACCCCGACAGGGGGCAGTAATCCAATCCAGTACTTC
CASTPTGGSNPIQYF
>-|17|TRBJ1-2|-|TRBV10-3
TGTGCCATCAGTGCCCCCGGCCTGGGGATTACTAACTATGGCTACACCTTC
CAISAPGLGITNYGYTF
>-|14|TRBJ1-1|TRBD1|TRBV6-5
TGTGCCAGCAGCCCAAAGACAGGGGTCACTGAAGCTTTCTTT
CASSPKTGVTEAFF
>-|16|TRBJ2-1|-|TRBV19
TGTGCCAGTAGTATTACCTCAAGCCCAGCCTACAATGAGCAGTTCTTC
CASSITSSPAYNEQFF
>-|13|TRBJ1-6|-|TRBV11-2
TGTGCCAGCAGCTCGGGCGTGAATTCACCCCTCCACTTT
CASSSGVNSPLHF
>-|15|TRBJ1-1|-|TRBV6-6
TGTGCCAGCAGGGCTTATTGGGGCGCGGAAACTGAAGCTTTCTTT
CASRAYWGAETEAFF
>-|16|TRBJ2-3|TRBD2|TRBV5-6
TGTGCCAGCAGCTTTCGCTCTAGCGGGAGGGGTGATACGCAGTATTTT
CASSFRSSGRGDTQYF
>-|13|TRBJ1-5|-|TRBV19
TGTGCCAGTAGTATGGTTGGGGATCAGCCCCAGCATTTT
CASSMVGDQPQHF
>-|12|TRBJ1-2|TRBD1|TRBV19
TGTGCCAAACAGGGGAAGGATTATGGCTACACCTTC
CAKQGKDYGYTF
>once|13|TRBJ1-1|-|TRBV19
TGTGCCAGTAGTATCCAAGGGAACACTGAAGCTTTCTTT
CASSIQGNTEAFF
>-|13|TRBJ1-5|-|TRBV30
TGTGCCTGGAGTCGTCAGAGCAATCAGCCTCAGCATTTT
CAWSRQSNQPQHF
>-|15|TRBJ1-3|-|TRBV7-2
TGTGCCAGCAGCTTACACGGGACTCCTGGAAACACCATATATTTT
CASSLHGTPGNTIYF
>-|13|TRBJ2-1|-|TRBV11-3
TGTGCCAGCAGCTTAGGCAGATACAATGAGCAGTTCTTC
CASSLGRYNEQFF
>-|16|TRBJ2-6|-|TRBV5-1
TGCGCCAGCAGCCTCACGGGGCCAGGTGGGGCCAACGTCCTGACTTTC
CASSLTGPGGANVLTF
>-|12|TRBJ2-5|-|TRBV11-2
TGTGCCAGCAGCTTGGGGCAAGAGACCCAGTACTTC
CASSLGQETQYF
>-|16|TRBJ1-4|TRBD1|TRBV5-3
TGTGCCAGAAGCTCCGCACAGGGGGAGTCTAATGAAAAACTGTTTTTT
CARSSAQGESNEKLFF
>-|15|TRBJ2-7|-|TRBV6-6
TGTGCCAGCAGGATTGAGAGGACTTACCACTACGAGCAGTACTTC
CASRIERTYHYEQYF
>-|16|TRBJ2-1|TRBD1|TRBV4-1
TGCGCCAGCAGCCAAGAGGCGGGACAGGGATACAATGAGCAGTTCTTC
CASSQEAGQGYNEQFF
>-|13|TRBJ2-1|-|TRBV6-5
TGTGCCAGCAGTTCGTTGGGGCCCCAAGAGCAGTTCTTC
CASSSLGPQEQFF
>-|12|TRBJ1-5|-|TRBV19
TGTGCCAGTAGTTTGTGGAATCAGCCCCAGCATTTT
CASSLWNQPQHF
>-|15|TRBJ2-3|TRBD2|TRBV6-5
TGTGCCAGCAGACCACTAGCGGGAGGCACAGATACGCAGTATTTT
CASRPLAGGTDTQYF
>once|17|TRBJ2-1|-|TRBV27
TGTGCCAGCATCTCAATGGGAGCGGAGAGCTCCTACAATGAGCAGTTCTTC
CASISMGAESSYNEQFF